Given below is one T cell receptor beta chain in context. Its antigen is currently unknown. The source of the sample is a study of T cell repertoires in ileal Crohn's disease. Overall study results and limits: Mucosal expansions were suggested to be mainly CD8 T cells. Clonality above 26.8% at surgery always came with endoscopic recurrence.

Trimming removed 3 bases from V and 7 bases from J; junction bases left unmatched: 7. CDR3 length equals 15 residues. Germline assignment: CDR1 SGHRS and CDR2 YFSETQ. Clones were sequenced by immunoSEQ multiplex PCR, and TCRdb holds only the in-frame ones, with some missing. The sample carries about 15,000 clones, roughly 88% recorded once. Eligibility required adulthood, ileal or ileocolonic Crohn's disease and indicated ileocolonic resection. This chain connects TRBV5-1 to TRBJ2-2, with TRBD1 matching over 9 bases. Sequencing was performed on ileal tissue. The receptor was derived from an adult with Crohn's disease. The CDR3 spells CASSSEQGAVGELFF. CDR3 sequence (DNA): TGCGCCAGCAGCTCGGAACAGGGGGCTGTCGGGGAGCTGTTTTTT.